Listed below are T cell receptor beta chains from one sample, sequenced in a study of blood T cell repertoires in COVID-19. Sequenced by immunoSEQ multiplex PCR; TCRdb stores in-frame clones only, minus some. The repertoire consists of fewer than 35,000 clones, with about four fifths occurring once and the leading ten covering 60% to 70%. Material: peripheral blood. All receptors derive from a man in his sixties or seventies with acute or convalescent COVID-19. CDR3s include the opening cysteine and the closing phenylalanine or tryptophan. A D gene is named only where the DNA matches it firmly. Part of the rows lack a size; the others show once, few, many or a class for expanded clones.

abundance: .; v_gene: TRBV2; d_gene: .; j_gene: TRBJ1-1; CDR3aa: CASTLDGGLGNTEAFF; CDR3nt: TGTGCCAGCACCCTGGACGGAGGGCTCGGAAACACTGAAGCTTTCTTT
abundance: .; v_gene: TRBV3-1/TRBV3-2; d_gene: TRBD2; j_gene: TRBJ2-4; CDR3aa: CASSQDRRGSAKNIQYF; CDR3nt: TGTGCCAGCAGCCAAGATCGGCGGGGGTCGGCCAAAAACATTCAGTACTTC
abundance: .; v_gene: TRBV30; d_gene: .; j_gene: TRBJ2-6; CDR3aa: CAWSVHRSSGANVLTF; CDR3nt: TGTGCCTGGAGTGTACACCGGAGCTCTGGGGCCAACGTCCTGACTTTC
abundance: .; v_gene: TRBV6-2/TRBV6-3; d_gene: .; j_gene: TRBJ1-4; CDR3aa: CASSRIRSDEKLFF; CDR3nt: TGTGCCAGCAGCCGGATCCGGAGTGATGAAAAACTGTTTTTT
abundance: .; v_gene: TRBV5-4; d_gene: .; j_gene: TRBJ2-1; CDR3aa: CASSLVGEAREQFF; CDR3nt: TGTGCCAGCAGCTTGGTGGGGGAGGCACGGGAGCAGTTCTTC
abundance: .; v_gene: TRBV19; d_gene: TRBD1; j_gene: TRBJ1-1; CDR3aa: CASSSLRDRGITEAFF; CDR3nt: TGTGCCAGTAGTTCACTACGGGACAGGGGCATCACTGAAGCTTTCTTT
abundance: .; v_gene: TRBV5-1; d_gene: .; j_gene: TRBJ2-2; CDR3aa: CASREGGELFF; CDR3nt: TGCGCCAGCAGGGAGGGAGGGGAGCTGTTTTTT
abundance: .; v_gene: TRBV19; d_gene: .; j_gene: TRBJ2-1; CDR3aa: CASTAGRMVNEQFF; CDR3nt: TGTGCCAGTACCGCAGGTCGTATGGTCAATGAGCAGTTCTTC
abundance: once; v_gene: TRBV5-8; d_gene: TRBD2; j_gene: TRBJ2-5; CDR3aa: CASSAHGLADQETQYF; CDR3nt: TGTGCCAGCAGCGCCCACGGACTAGCGGACCAAGAGACCCAGTACTTC
abundance: .; v_gene: TRBV7-7; d_gene: .; j_gene: TRBJ2-1; CDR3aa: CASSPLVGGYNEQFF; CDR3nt: TGTGCCAGCAGTCCACTGGTGGGGGGTTACAATGAGCAGTTCTTC
abundance: .; v_gene: TRBV15; d_gene: .; j_gene: TRBJ2-7; CDR3aa: CATSTDWGPYEQYF; CDR3nt: TGTGCCACCAGCACGGACTGGGGTCCTTACGAGCAGTACTTC
abundance: .; v_gene: TRBV30; d_gene: .; j_gene: TRBJ1-1; CDR3aa: CAWSVGPAGTEAFF; CDR3nt: TGTGCCTGGAGTGTTGGGCCTGCGGGCACTGAAGCTTTCTTT
abundance: .; v_gene: TRBV30; d_gene: TRBD2; j_gene: TRBJ2-1; CDR3aa: CAWRRYPGLGGFEQFF; CDR3nt: TGTGCCTGGCGTCGATACCCGGGACTAGGCGGGTTTGAGCAGTTCTTC
abundance: .; v_gene: TRBV6-5; d_gene: .; j_gene: TRBJ2-5; CDR3aa: CASSRQETQYF; CDR3nt: TGTGCCAGCAGTCGTCAAGAGACCCAGTACTTC
abundance: many; v_gene: TRBV30; d_gene: TRBD1; j_gene: TRBJ2-3; CDR3aa: CARRGQGDTQYF; CDR3nt: TGTGCCCGCCGGGGACAGGGTGATACGCAGTATTTT
abundance: once; v_gene: TRBV18; d_gene: TRBD1; j_gene: TRBJ1-2; CDR3aa: CASSPRETGQLRFYGYTF; CDR3nt: TGTGCCAGCTCACCTAGGGAAACGGGACAGCTCCGATTCTATGGCTACACCTTC